Listed here is a single T cell receptor (beta chain). Its specificity is not known. The source of the sample is a study of blood T cells in healthy people across ages. Regarding the study as a whole: Diversity figures derived from one million T cells were judged to underestimate the true value. When set beside aged donors, long-lived donors presented more naive CD4+ cells and higher diversity. Lack of knowledge of donor CMV status possibly confounded expanded clonotype changes.

The CDR3 consists of 13 residues. Trimming took off 7 bases at V and 2 bases at J, with 12 bases between the two ends. Germline V gene data show CDR1 as DFQATT and CDR2 as SNEGSKA (reference sequence). Primed by a sample-barcoded 5' primer and a J-beta primer mix, a second PCR proceeded for 7 to 11 cycles. Each sample provided no less than 3 million CDR3-containing paired-end reads. TCRdb re-analysed the 5' RACE reads in MiXCR, keeping a single row per CDR3 protein. Altogether around 2 million distinct CDR3 sequences are present, about two fifths being singletons, with the ten largest covering approximately 22%.

The chain has TRBV20-1 and TRBJ1-5; D gene ambiguous. The material sequenced was blood. The sequence came from a human donor in good health. CDR3 nucleotide sequence: TGCAGTGTTGGAGAGTTTGGCAATCAGCCCCAGCATTTT. Residues: CSVGEFGNQPQHF.